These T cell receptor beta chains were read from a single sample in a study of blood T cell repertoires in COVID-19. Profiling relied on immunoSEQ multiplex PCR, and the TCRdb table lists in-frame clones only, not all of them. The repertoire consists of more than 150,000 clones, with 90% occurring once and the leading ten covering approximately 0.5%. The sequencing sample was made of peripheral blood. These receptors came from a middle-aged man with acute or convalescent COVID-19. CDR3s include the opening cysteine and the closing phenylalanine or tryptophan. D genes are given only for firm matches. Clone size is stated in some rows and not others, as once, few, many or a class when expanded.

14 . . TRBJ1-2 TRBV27 CASSLSSRGGGYTF TGTGCCAGCAGTTTATCCTCCAGGGGTGGTGGCTACACCTTC
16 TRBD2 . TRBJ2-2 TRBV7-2 CASRFSGGLRGGELFF TGTGCCAGCAGGTTTAGCGGGGGCCTTAGAGGCGGGGAGCTGTTTTTT
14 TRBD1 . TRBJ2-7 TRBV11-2 CASSLGQGVYEQYF TGTGCCAGCAGCTTGGGTCAGGGGGTATACGAGCAGTACTTC
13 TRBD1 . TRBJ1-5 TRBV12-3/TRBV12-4 CASSGTGYQPQHF TGTGCCAGCAGCGGGACAGGGTATCAGCCCCAGCATTTT
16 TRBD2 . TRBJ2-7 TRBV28 CASQAPPSGRNYEQYF TGTGCTTCCCAGGCCCCTCCTAGCGGGAGGAACTACGAGCAGTACTTC
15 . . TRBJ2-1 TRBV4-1 CASSYAQNPGDEQFF TGCGCCAGCAGTTACGCGCAGAATCCCGGGGATGAGCAGTTCTTC
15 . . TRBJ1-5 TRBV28 CASSLWGGRDQPQHF TGTGCCAGCAGTTTATGGGGGGGGCGGGATCAGCCCCAGCATTTT
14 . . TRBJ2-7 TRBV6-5 CASSYSIAQPEQYF TGTGCCAGCAGTTACTCGATAGCTCAGCCCGAGCAGTACTTC
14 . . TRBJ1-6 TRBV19 CASSIAGYNSPLHF TGTGCCAGTAGTATAGCAGGGTACAATTCACCCCTCCACTTT
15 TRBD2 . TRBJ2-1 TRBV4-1 CASSQTTGTSYEQFF TGCGCCAGCAGCCAAACTACCGGGACTAGTTATGAGCAGTTCTTC
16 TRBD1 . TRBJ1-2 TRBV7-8 CASSLVAPQGDYGYTF TGTGCCAGCAGCTTAGTTGCGCCACAGGGGGACTATGGCTACACCTTC
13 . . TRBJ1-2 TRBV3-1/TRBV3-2 CASSHRSNYGYTF TGTGCCAGCAGCCATCGGAGTAACTATGGCTACACCTTC
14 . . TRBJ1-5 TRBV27 CASSLLGGDQPQHF TGTGCCAGCAGTTTACTAGGGGGTGATCAGCCCCAGCATTTT
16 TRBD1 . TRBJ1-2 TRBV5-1 CASSLHPGQGFDGYTF TGCGCCAGCAGCCTCCATCCGGGACAGGGTTTTGATGGCTACACCTTC
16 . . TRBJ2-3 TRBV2 CASRDLPRTGTDTQYF TGTGCCAGCAGGGACCTCCCTCGGACTGGCACAGATACGCAGTATTTT
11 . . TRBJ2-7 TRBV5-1 CASSHSYEQYF TGCGCCAGCAGCCACTCCTACGAGCAGTACTTC
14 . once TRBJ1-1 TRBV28 CASSRGGLGSEAFF TGTGCCAGCAGCCGAGGCGGACTAGGGTCTGAAGCTTTCTTT
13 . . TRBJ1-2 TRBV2 CASRRGTATGYTF TGTGCCAGCAGGCGGGGGACGGCCACGGGCTACACCTTC
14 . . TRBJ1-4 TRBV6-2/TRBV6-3 CASSTSNRAEKLFF TGTGCCAGCAGTACCTCGAACAGGGCGGAAAAACTGTTTTTT
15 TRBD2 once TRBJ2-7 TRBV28 CASSLGLARYYEQYF TGTGCCAGCAGTTTGGGACTAGCGAGGTACTACGAGCAGTACTTC
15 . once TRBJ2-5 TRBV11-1 CASSLLQGRGETQYF TGTGCCAGCAGCTTACTACAGGGTCGCGGGGAGACCCAGTACTTC
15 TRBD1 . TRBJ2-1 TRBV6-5 CASSYPGGLVNEQFF TGTGCCAGCAGTTACCCAGGGGGTTTGGTCAATGAGCAGTTCTTC